This T cell receptor (beta chain) appears in the sequencing data of a study of T-cell memory formation after mild COVID-19. Study-level results: Confirmation of SARS-CoV-2 specificity was lacking for second-wave clones peaking day 37.

5'RACE, which relied on constant-segment primers, yielded TCR alpha and TCR beta cDNA libraries carrying sample barcodes and UMIs. TCRdb reprocessed the 5' RACE reads with MiXCR, giving one entry per CDR3 protein. Of about 560,000 distinct CDR3 sequences in the sample, about 22% are singletons; the top ten hold 7.5% to 9.5%. A word on this clonotype: The antigen is undetermined.

Germline V gene sequence: CDR1 SQVTM, CDR2 ANQGSEA. There are 13 residues in the CDR3. The V gene end was trimmed by 3 bases and the J gene end by 5 bases; junction bases not matched to a gene: 2. This clonotype originated in an adult woman who had mild COVID-19 (a few samples of this study predate the infection). Cell type and time point are not known. Sequencing used PBMCs or a T cell subset sorted from them (not recorded which). V usage is TRBV29-1 and J usage is TRBJ1-1; 11 bases match TRBD1. The CDR3 region is CSVDGTGGTEAFF. The DNA of the CDR3 is TGCAGCGTTGACGGGACAGGGGGGACTGAAGCTTTCTTT.